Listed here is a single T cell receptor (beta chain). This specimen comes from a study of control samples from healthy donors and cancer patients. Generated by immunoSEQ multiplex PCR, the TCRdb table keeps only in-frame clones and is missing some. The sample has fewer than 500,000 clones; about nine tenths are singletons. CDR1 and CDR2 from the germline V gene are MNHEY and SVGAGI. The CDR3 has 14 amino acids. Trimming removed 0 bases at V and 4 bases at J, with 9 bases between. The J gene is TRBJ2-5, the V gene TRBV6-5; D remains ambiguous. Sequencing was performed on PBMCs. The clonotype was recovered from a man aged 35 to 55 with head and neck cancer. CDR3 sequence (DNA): TGTGCCAGCAGTTACTCATTCAGTTCAGAGACCCAGTACTTC. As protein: CASSYSFSSETQYF.